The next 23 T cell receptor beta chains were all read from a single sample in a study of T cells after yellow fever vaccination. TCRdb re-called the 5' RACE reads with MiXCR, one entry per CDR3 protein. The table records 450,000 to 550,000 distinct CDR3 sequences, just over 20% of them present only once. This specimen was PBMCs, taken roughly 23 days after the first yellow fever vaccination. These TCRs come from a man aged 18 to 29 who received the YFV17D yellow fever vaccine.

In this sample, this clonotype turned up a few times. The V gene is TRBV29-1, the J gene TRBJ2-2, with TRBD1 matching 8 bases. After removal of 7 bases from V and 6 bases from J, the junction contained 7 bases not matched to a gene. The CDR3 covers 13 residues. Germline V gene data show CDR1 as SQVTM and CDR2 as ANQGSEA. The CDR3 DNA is TGCAGCGCGGCGGACAGGGTATCCGGGGAGCTGTTTTTT. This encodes CSAADRVSGELFF.

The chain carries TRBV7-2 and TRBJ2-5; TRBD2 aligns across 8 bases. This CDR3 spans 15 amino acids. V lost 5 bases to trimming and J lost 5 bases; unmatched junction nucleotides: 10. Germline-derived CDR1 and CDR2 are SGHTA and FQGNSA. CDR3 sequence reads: CASSAGLGLVETQYF. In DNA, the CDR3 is TGTGCCAGCAGCGCGGGACTGGGACTAGTGGAGACCCAGTACTTC.

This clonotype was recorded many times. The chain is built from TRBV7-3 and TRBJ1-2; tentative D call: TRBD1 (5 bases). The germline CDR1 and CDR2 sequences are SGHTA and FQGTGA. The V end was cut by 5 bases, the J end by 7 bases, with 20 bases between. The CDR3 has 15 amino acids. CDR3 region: CASSEGPLGEGGYTF. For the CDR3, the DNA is TGTGCCAGCAGCGAGGGACCCCTGGGAGAGGGTGGCTACACCTTC.

The CDR3 DNA reads TGCAGTGCTAGAGATTCAGGGGGGAATCAGCCCCAGCATTTT. Protein: CSARDSGGNQPQHF. The chain couples TRBV20-1 to TRBJ1-5; 7 bases agree with TRBD1. From germline, CDR1 is DFQATT and CDR2 SNEGSKA (reference sequence). CDR3 length: 14 residues. The junction had 3 bases not matched to a gene; V was cut back by 0 bases and J by 4 bases.

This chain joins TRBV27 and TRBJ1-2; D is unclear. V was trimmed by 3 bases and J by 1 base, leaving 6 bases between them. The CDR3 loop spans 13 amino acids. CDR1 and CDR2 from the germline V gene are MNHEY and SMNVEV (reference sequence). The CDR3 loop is CASSFKVNYGYTF. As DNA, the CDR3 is TGTGCCAGCAGTTTCAAAGTTAACTATGGCTACACCTTC.

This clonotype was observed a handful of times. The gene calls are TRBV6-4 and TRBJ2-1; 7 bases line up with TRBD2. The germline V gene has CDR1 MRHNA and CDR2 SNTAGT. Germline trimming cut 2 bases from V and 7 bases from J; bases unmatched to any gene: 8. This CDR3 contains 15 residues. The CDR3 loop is CASSDGAGESNEQFF. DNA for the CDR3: TGTGCCAGCAGTGACGGGGCGGGGGAGTCAAATGAGCAGTTCTTC.

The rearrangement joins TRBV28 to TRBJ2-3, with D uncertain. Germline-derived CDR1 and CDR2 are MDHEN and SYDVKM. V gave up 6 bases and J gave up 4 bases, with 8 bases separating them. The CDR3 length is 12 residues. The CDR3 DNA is TGTGCCAGCAGCTACATGGCAGATACGCAGTATTTT. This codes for CASSYMADTQYF.

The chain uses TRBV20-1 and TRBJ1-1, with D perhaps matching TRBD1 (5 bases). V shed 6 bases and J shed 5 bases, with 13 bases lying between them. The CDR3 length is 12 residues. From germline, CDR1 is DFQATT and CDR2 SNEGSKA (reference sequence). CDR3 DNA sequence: TGCAGTGCCGTGGGGGGATGGACTGAAGCTTTCTTT. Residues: CSAVGGWTEAFF.

The CDR3: CASIRDGNGRETQYF. CDR3 coding DNA: TGTGCCAGCATACGGGATGGTAATGGGAGAGAGACCCAGTACTTC. This chain joins TRBV6-2 or TRBV6-3 and TRBJ2-5; a possible D gene is TRBD2 (5 bases). Looked up from germline, CDR1 is MNHEY and CDR2 is SVGEGT. Trimming stripped 7 bases from V and 4 bases from J, with 19 bases between. The length of the CDR3 is 15 residues.

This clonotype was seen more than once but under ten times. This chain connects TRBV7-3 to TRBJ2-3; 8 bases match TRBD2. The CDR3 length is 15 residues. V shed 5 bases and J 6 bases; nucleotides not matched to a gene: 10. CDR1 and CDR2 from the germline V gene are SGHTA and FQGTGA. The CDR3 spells CASSPLSGGPDTQYF. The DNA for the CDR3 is TGTGCCAGCAGCCCCCTCAGCGGGGGTCCCGATACGCAGTATTTT.

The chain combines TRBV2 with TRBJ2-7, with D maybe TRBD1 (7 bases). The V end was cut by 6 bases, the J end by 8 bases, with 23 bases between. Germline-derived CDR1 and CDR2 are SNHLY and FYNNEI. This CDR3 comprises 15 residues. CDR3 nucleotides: TGTGCCAGCAGCGCCTCGGAGGGGGCGACGTACAAGCAGTACTTC. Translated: CASSASEGATYKQYF.

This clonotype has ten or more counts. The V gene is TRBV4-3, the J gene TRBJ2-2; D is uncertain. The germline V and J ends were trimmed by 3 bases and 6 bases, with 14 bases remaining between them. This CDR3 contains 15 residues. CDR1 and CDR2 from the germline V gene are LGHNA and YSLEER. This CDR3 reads CASSHTVVSSGELFF. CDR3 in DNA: TGCGCCAGCAGCCATACCGTTGTGTCGTCCGGGGAGCTGTTTTTT.

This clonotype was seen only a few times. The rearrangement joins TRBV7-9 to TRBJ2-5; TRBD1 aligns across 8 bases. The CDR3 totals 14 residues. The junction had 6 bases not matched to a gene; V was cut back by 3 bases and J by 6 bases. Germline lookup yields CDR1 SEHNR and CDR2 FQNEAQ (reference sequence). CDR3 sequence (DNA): TGTGCCAGCAGCTTCCAGGGGGCCATGAAGACCCAGTACTTC. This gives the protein CASSFQGAMKTQYF.

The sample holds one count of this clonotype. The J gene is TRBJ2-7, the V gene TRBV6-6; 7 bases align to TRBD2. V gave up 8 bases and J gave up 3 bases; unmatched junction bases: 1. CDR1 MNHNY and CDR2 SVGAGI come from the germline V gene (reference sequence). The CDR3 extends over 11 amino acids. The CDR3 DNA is TGTGCCAGCCGGGACTACTACGAGCAGTACGTC. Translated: CASRDYYEQYV.

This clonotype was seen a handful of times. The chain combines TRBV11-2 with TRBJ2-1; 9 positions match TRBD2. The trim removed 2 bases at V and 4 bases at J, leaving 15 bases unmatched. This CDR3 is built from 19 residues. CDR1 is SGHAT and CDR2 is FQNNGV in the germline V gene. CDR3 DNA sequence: TGTGCCAGCAGCTTATTGTTCCCGGGTAGCGGGGGACTTTACAATGAGCAGTTCTTC. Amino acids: CASSLLFPGSGGLYNEQFF. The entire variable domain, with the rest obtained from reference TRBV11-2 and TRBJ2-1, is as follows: EAGVAQSPRYKIIEKRQSVAFWCNPISGHATLYWYQQILGQGPKLLIQFQNNGVVDDSQLPKDRFSAERLKGVDSTLKIQPAKLEDSAVYLCASSLLFPGSGGLYNEQFFGPGTRLTVL.

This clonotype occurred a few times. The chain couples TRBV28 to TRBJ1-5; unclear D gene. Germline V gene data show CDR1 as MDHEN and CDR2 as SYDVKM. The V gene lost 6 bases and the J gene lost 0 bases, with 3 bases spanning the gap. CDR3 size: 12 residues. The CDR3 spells CASRVSNQPQHF. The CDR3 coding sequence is TGTGCCAGCAGAGTTAGCAATCAGCCCCAGCATTTT.

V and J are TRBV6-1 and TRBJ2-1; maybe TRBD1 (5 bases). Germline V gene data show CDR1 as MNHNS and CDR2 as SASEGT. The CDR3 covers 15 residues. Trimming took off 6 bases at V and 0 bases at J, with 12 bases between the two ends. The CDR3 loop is CASSTKGFSYNEQFF. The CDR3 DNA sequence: TGTGCCAGCAGCACAAAGGGGTTCTCCTACAATGAGCAGTTCTTC.

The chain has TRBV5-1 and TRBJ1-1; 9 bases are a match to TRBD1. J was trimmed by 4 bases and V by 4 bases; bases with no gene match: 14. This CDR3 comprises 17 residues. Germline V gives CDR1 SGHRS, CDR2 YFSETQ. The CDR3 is CASSVTGGLESGTEAFF. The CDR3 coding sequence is TGCGCCAGCAGCGTCACAGGGGGCCTAGAGTCCGGCACTGAAGCTTTCTTT.

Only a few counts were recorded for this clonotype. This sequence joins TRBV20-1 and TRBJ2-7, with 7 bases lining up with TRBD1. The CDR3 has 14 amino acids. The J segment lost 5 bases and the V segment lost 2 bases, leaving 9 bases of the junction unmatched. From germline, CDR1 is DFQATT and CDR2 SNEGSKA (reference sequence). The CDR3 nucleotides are TGCAGTGCTAGACCTCCGACAGGGCCCCACGAGCAGTACGTC. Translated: CSARPPTGPHEQYV.

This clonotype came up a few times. The CDR3 loop reads CASTGATYYNEQFF. The CDR3 bases are TGTGCCAGCACAGGGGCGACCTACTACAATGAGCAGTTCTTC. V is TRBV7-9 and J is TRBJ2-1; TRBD1 might be the D (6 bases). V lost 7 bases and J 3 bases, leaving 13 bases between the germline ends. Germline-derived CDR1 and CDR2 are SEHNR and FQNEAQ (reference sequence). The CDR3 consists of 14 residues.

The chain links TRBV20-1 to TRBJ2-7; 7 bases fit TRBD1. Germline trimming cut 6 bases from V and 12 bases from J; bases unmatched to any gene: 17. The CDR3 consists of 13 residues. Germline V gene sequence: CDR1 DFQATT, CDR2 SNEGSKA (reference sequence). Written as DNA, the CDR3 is TGCAGTGCCCCGAGACAGGGAGTCGAAACGATGTACTTC. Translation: CSAPRQGVETMYF.

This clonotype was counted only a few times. The CDR3 nucleotides are TGTGCCATCAAGGGGGGACAGGGCGGCCACACAGATGAGCAGTTCTTC. Residues: CAIKGGQGGHTDEQFF. The rearrangement uses TRBV10-3 and TRBJ2-1; 9 bases are a match to TRBD1. The CDR3 contains 16 residues. Germline loops: CDR1 ENHRY, CDR2 SYGVKD. Germline trimming cut 7 bases from V and 8 bases from J; bases unmatched to any gene: 15.

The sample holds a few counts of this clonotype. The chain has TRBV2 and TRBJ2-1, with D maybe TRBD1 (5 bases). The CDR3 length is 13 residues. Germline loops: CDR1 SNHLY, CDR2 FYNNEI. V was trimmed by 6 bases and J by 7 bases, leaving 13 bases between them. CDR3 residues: CASSPWTPNEQFF. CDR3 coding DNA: TGTGCCAGCAGCCCCTGGACACCAAATGAGCAGTTCTTC.